This T cell receptor beta chain came from a study of Graves' ophthalmopathy and Graves' hyperthyroidism. Broader study findings: Ophthalmopathy versus stable hyperthyroidism: 13-signature model gave around 85% sensitivity, 75% to 83% specificity.

For repertoire sequencing, the TCR beta CDR3 regions were amplified from RNA transcripts. First-round RT-PCR employed HTBI primers, with a second-round multiplex PCR after it. TCRdb redid the calling of the multiplex PCR reads with MiXCR, one entry per CDR3 protein. The sample comprises approximately 480,000 distinct CDR3 sequences, roughly 14% of which are singletons, and roughly 9.8% rests with the top ten. The CDR3 spans 12 residues. Trimming left V 0 bases short and J 6 bases short, with 5 bases between. The germline V gene encodes CDR1 MNHEY and CDR2 SVGAGI. This clonotype was seen repeatedly, ten times or more. The antigen is not known. Moderately to severely active ophthalmopathy under 3 months, CAS at least 3, NOSPECS at least 4. Patients were diagnosed from clinical symptoms, serum thyroxine, TRAb, thyroid ultrasound and orbital computed tomography.

This TCR derives from a woman in her twenties or thirties with Graves' ophthalmopathy. Sample: blood. The V and J genes are TRBV6-5 and TRBJ1-1, with D uncertain. Written as DNA, the CDR3 is TGTGCCAGCAGTTACTCGACGCCTGAAGCTTTCTTT. This codes for CASSYSTPEAFF.